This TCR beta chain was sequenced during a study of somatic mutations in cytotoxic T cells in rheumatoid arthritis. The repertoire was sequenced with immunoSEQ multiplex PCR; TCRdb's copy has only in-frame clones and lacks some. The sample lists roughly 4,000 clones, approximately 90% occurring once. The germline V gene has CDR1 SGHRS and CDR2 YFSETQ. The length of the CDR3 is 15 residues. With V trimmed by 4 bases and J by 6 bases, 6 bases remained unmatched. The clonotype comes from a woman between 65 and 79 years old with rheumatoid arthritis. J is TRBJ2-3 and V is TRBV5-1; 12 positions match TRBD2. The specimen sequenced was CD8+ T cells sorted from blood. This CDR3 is CASSTEGTSGDTQYF. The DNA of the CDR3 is TGCGCCAGCAGCACGGAAGGGACTAGCGGGGATACGCAGTATTTT.